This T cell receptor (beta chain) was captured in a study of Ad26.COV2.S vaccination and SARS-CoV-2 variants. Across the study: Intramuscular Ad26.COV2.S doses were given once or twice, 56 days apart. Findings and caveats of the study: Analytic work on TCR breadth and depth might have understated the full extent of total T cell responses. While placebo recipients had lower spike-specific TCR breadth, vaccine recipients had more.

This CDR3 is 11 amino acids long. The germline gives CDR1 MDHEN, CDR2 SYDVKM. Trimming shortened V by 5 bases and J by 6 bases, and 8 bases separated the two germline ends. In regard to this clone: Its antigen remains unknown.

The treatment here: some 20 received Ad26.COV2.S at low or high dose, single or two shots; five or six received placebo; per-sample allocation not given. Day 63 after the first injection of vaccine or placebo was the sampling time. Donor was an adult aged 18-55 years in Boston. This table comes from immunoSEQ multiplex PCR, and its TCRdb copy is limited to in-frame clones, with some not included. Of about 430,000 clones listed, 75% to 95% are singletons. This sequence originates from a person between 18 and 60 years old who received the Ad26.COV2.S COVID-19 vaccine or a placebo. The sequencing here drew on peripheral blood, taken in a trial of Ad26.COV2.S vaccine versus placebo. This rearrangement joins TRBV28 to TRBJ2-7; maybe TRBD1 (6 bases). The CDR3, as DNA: TGTGCCAGCAGTAACAGGGTCGAGCAGTACTTC. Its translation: CASSNRVEQYF.